This T cell receptor beta chain was captured in a study of blood T cell repertoires in COVID-19. About the study: Samples taken during acute and convalescent COVID-19 were collected in the United States, Italy and Spain. T cells, B-cell-depleted T cells, or PBMCs supplied cDNA or gDNA.

The CDR3 is made up of 14 amino acids. Germline loops: CDR1 SGHTA, CDR2 FQGTGA. The V and J ends lost 1 base and 4 bases respectively, with 10 bases between them. In the authors' workflow: Amplified reference gene primers provided the basis for estimating nucleated cell counts. The method was immunoSEQ multiplex PCR; TCRdb's version includes in-frame clones alone and lacks a portion of them. V, J and clone size reflect that table, while D and trimming were determined from the DNA. The sample lists just over 250,000 clones, around 87% occurring once. This clonotype was sampled from a woman aged 45-65 years with acute or convalescent COVID-19. The V gene is TRBV7-3, the J gene TRBJ1-2; no definite D call. The source material was peripheral blood. Written as DNA, the CDR3 is TGTGCCAGCAGCTTAATGGAGGGTGGCTATGGCTACACCTTC. Amino acid sequence: CASSLMEGGYGYTF.